The 21 T cell receptor beta chains given below trace back to one sample, sequenced in a study of technical replicates of blood from several donors. TCRdb's table, derived via immunoSEQ multiplex PCR, lists solely in-frame clones and lacks some. The profile shows around 58,000 clones, approximately 86% of them singletons. Material for sequencing was PBMCs. The origin of the receptors is a human donor in good health. Some clones in this sample may be carry-over from other donors' samples.

This rearrangement joins TRBV9 to TRBJ2-3; 9 bases fit TRBD2. CDR1 is SGDLS and CDR2 is YYNGEE in the germline V gene. Unmatched junction bases numbered 2, after V lost 0 bases and J lost 0 bases. This CDR3 contains 16 residues. CDR3 bases: TGTGCCAGCAGCGTAGGGGCGGGAGGGAGCACAGATACGCAGTATTTT. It encodes CASSVGAGGSTDTQYF.

The gene calls are TRBV7-2 and TRBJ1-1, with D possibly TRBD1 on 6 matching bases. The CDR3 consists of 14 residues. Germline CDR1 is SGHTA and CDR2 is FQGNSA. The V and J ends lost 3 bases and 1 base respectively, with 9 bases between them. CDR3 loop: CASSFQGQNTEAFF. The CDR3 nucleotides read TGTGCCAGCAGCTTTCAGGGACAGAACACTGAAGCTTTCTTT.

The chain employs TRBV5-1 and TRBJ2-1; 8 bases are a match to TRBD2. The J segment lost 5 bases and the V segment lost 0 bases, leaving 10 bases of the junction unmatched. Germline loops: CDR1 SGHRS, CDR2 YFSETQ. The CDR3 totals 17 residues. The CDR3 coding sequence is TGCGCCAGCAGCTTGGCCCTGCGGGGGCGGGGGGACAATGAGCAGTTCTTC. Translating it yields CASSLALRGRGDNEQFF.

The chain has TRBV5-1 and TRBJ1-2; 9 bases fit TRBD1. Germline V gene sequence: CDR1 SGHRS, CDR2 YFSETQ. CDR3 length: 15 amino acids. The junction had 8 bases not matched to a gene; V was cut back by 4 bases and J by 4 bases. CDR3 region: CASSPNPTGGYGYTF. Here the CDR3 DNA reads TGCGCCAGCAGCCCCAACCCGACAGGGGGCTATGGCTACACCTTC.

The CDR3 nucleotides read TGCGCCAGCAGCCAAGATTTGGCCGTCCCTAACTATGGCTACACCTTC. Protein product: CASSQDLAVPNYGYTF. The genes are TRBV4-1 and TRBJ1-2; no firm D call. The CDR3 is made up of 16 amino acids. Trimming took off 0 bases at V and 0 bases at J, with 11 bases between the two ends. CDR1 and CDR2 from the germline V gene are MGHRA and YSYEKL.

Only a few counts were recorded for this clone. The J gene is TRBJ1-1, the V gene TRBV4-2; possible D gene TRBD1, 5 bases. V was trimmed by 2 bases and J by 3 bases, leaving 19 bases between them. The CDR3 totals 17 residues. The germline V gene encodes CDR1 LGHNA and CDR2 YNFKEQ. The CDR3 DNA reads TGTGCCAGCAGCCAAAGTCTCGCAGGGTTCCTTGACACTGAAGCTTTCTTT. It codes for CASSQSLAGFLDTEAFF.

This clone has only one observation. The chain couples TRBV19 to TRBJ2-2; unclear D gene. Trimming pared 6 bases from V and 6 bases from J, leaving 8 bases between. The CDR3 runs 12 residues. CDR1 and CDR2 (germline): LNHDA, SQIVND (reference sequence). In nucleotides, the CDR3 is TGTGCCAGTAGGAGCAGCGCCGGGGAGCTGTTTTTT. Protein sequence: CASRSSAGELFF. Using reference TRBV19 and TRBJ2-2 for the parts outside the CDR3, the full variable domain is DGGITQSPKYLFRKEGQNVTLSCEQNLNHDAMYWYRQDPGQGLRLIYYSQIVNDFQKGDIAEGYSVSREKKESFPLTVTSAQKNPTAFYLCASRSSAGELFFGEGSRLTVL.

This chain joins TRBV6-1 and TRBJ1-6; D is unclear. The CDR3 has 16 amino acids. Germline CDR1 MNHNS, CDR2 SASEGT. The V end was cut by 1 base, the J end by 0 bases, with 7 bases between. CDR3 residues: CASSEDGSSYNSPLHF. The DNA for the CDR3 is TGTGCCAGCAGTGAAGACGGTAGCTCCTATAATTCACCCCTCCACTTT.

This clone was detected only a few times. Other DNA sequences in the sample encode the same CDR3. The J gene is TRBJ2-1, the V gene TRBV5-1; 9 bases are a match to TRBD2. V shed 4 bases, J shed 4 bases, and the junction held 3 bases outside the gene matches. CDR3 length: 14 amino acids. Germline assignment: CDR1 SGHRS and CDR2 YFSETQ. The CDR3 region is CASSSSGGYNEQFF. The CDR3 nucleotides read TGCGCCAGCAGCAGTAGCGGGGGTTACAATGAGCAGTTCTTC.

The chain uses TRBV30 and TRBJ1-2; tentatively, D is TRBD1 (5 bases). The V end was cut by 8 bases, the J end by 4 bases, with 17 bases between. Germline CDR1 reads GTSNPN; CDR2 reads SVGIG (reference sequence). The CDR3 contains 13 residues. The CDR3, as DNA: TGTGCCGGCCAACGACAGATTACCTATGGCTACACCTTC. Amino acid sequence: CAGQRQITYGYTF.

The rearrangement uses TRBV19 and TRBJ2-5; D gene ambiguous. Looked up from germline, CDR1 is LNHDA and CDR2 is SQIVND (reference sequence). This CDR3 is 12 amino acids long. V dropped 5 bases and J dropped 2 bases, with 6 bases sitting between them. CDR3 bases: TGTGCCAGTAGTGTGTTACAAGAGACCCAGTACTTC. It translates to CASSVLQETQYF.

This clone was seen once. The CDR3 nucleotides are TGTGCCAGCAGCTTAGACGGGGGGCCCTACGAGCAGTACTTC. As protein: CASSLDGGPYEQYF. V gene TRBV7-2 combines with J gene TRBJ2-7, with a weak D call TRBD2 (7 bases). There are 14 residues in the CDR3. V was pared by 1 base and J by 2 bases, with 9 bases between. Germline V gives CDR1 SGHTA, CDR2 FQGNSA.

V is TRBV4-3 and J is TRBJ2-1; 9 nucleotides line up with TRBD2. Germline V gene data show CDR1 as LGHNA and CDR2 as YSLEER. V trimming: 0 bases; J trimming: 1 base; junction bases outside the gene matches: 1. The CDR3 covers 16 residues. CDR3 nucleotides: TGCGCCAGCAGCCAAGAACTAGCGGGTTCCTACAATGAGCAGTTCTTC. This translates into CASSQELAGSYNEQFF.

V usage is TRBV5-1 and J usage is TRBJ2-3; D possibly corresponds to TRBD2 (5 bases). The CDR3 sequence is 16 residues long. Deletions cut 2 bases from V and 3 bases from J, with 16 bases between. Per the germline V gene, CDR1 is SGHRS and CDR2 is YFSETQ. The CDR3 coding sequence is TGCGCCAGCAGCTTAGAGTCGGGGTTAGCAACAGATACGCAGTATTTT. Amino acid sequence: CASSLESGLATDTQYF.

This sequence joins TRBV9 and TRBJ1-4; possible D gene TRBD1, 5 bases. This CDR3 has 14 residues. Germline lookup yields CDR1 SGDLS and CDR2 YYNGEE. Trimming removed 0 bases at V and 4 bases at J, with 7 bases between. The CDR3 nucleotides read TGTGCCAGCAGCGTAGGGGGGGATAATGAAAAACTGTTTTTT. Amino acids: CASSVGGDNEKLFF.

The chain is built from TRBV6-4 and TRBJ2-3, with D hard to call. This CDR3 spans 13 amino acids. From germline, CDR1 is MRHNA and CDR2 SNTAGT. Trimming pared 4 bases from V and 2 bases from J, leaving 7 bases between. CDR3 DNA sequence: TGTGCCAGCAGTGTACGGGTCACAGATACGCAGTATTTT. Translation: CASSVRVTDTQYF.

In its sample, this clone was seen a few times. The rearrangement links TRBV5-1 to TRBJ1-4; D is perhaps TRBD1 (6 bases). V was clipped by 4 bases and J by 11 bases, with 12 bases between them. CDR3 length equals 12 residues. The germline V gene encodes CDR1 SGHRS and CDR2 YFSETQ. The CDR3 bases are TGCGCCAGCAGCCCGGATAGGGGGAAACTGTTTTTT. Amino acid sequence: CASSPDRGKLFF.

This clone was seen once. The V gene is TRBV18, the J gene TRBJ2-5, with 7 bases matching TRBD2. Germline lookup yields CDR1 KGHSH and CDR2 LQKENI. V gave up 4 bases and J gave up 2 bases; unmatched junction bases: 4. The CDR3 spans 14 residues. CDR3 nucleotide sequence: TGTGCCAGCTCACTCCTCGGGGGGCAAGAGACCCAGTACTTC. Amino acid sequence: CASSLLGGQETQYF.

The chain employs TRBV19 and TRBJ2-5, with 9 positions matching TRBD1. This CDR3 is built from 14 residues. The V gene's germline CDR1 is LNHDA and CDR2 SQIVND (reference sequence). Unmatched junction bases numbered 11, after V lost 10 bases and J lost 5 bases. CDR3 coding DNA: TGTGCCACACAGACAGGGGGTCCAGGGGAGACCCAGTACTTC. Translated, it gives CATQTGGPGETQYF. Combining the CDR3 with reference TRBV19 and TRBJ2-5 gives the whole variable domain DGGITQSPKYLFRKEGQNVTLSCEQNLNHDAMYWYRQDPGQGLRLIYYSQIVNDFQKGDIAEGYSVSREKKESFPLTVTSAQKNPTAFYLCATQTGGPGETQYFGPGTRLLVL.

V and J are TRBV7-3 and TRBJ2-3; maybe TRBD1 (5 bases). The germline V and J ends were trimmed by 7 bases and 2 bases, with 13 bases remaining between them. The CDR3 spans 14 residues. Germline V gene sequence: CDR1 SGHTA, CDR2 FQGTGA. The CDR3 loop is CASTRTGPTDTQYF. For the CDR3, the DNA is TGTGCCAGCACCCGAACAGGACCCACAGATACGCAGTATTTT.

This clone came up many times. The CDR3 spells CASSQSSVPAMNTEAFF. The CDR3 DNA follows: TGCGCCAGCAGTCAATCGTCGGTCCCTGCCATGAACACTGAAGCTTTCTTT. This chain links TRBV23-1 with TRBJ1-1; D is undetermined. TRBV23-1 is labeled an ORF, and its function is uncertain. Trimming removed 0 bases from V and 0 bases from J, with 14 bases in between. This CDR3 spans 17 amino acids.